This entry features one T cell receptor beta chain sequence. Its antigen is not identified. The CDR3 sequence is 12 residues long. V was trimmed by 5 bases and J by 5 bases, leaving 9 bases between them. Germline assignment: CDR1 MNHEY and CDR2 SVGAGI. TCRdb's table, derived via immunoSEQ multiplex PCR, lists solely in-frame clones and lacks some. This table holds about 2 million clones, about 95% found once. This entry belongs to a study of shared clonotypes between healthy human individuals. Whole-study findings and limits: Memory subsets had estimated richness that was generally smaller than that of naive subsets.

Naive CD8 populations comprised CD45RO-negative cells positively selected for CCR7, excluding terminally differentiated effector memory CD45RA+ cells. The donors, all of them Caucasian adults, lived in Nashville, Tennessee. The receptor's source is a man between 18 and 35 years old in good health. The chain links TRBV6-5 to TRBJ1-2; D perhaps matches TRBD1 (6 bases). The sequenced sample consisted of naive CD8+ T cells sorted from blood. The CDR3 loop is CASSVTGYGYTF. CDR3 bases: TGTGCCAGCAGTGTCACAGGGTATGGCTACACCTTC.